One and the same sample provided the 15 T cell receptor beta chains below, sequenced in a study of blood T cells in healthy people across ages. Primed by a sample-barcoded 5' primer and a J-beta primer mix, a second PCR proceeded for roughly 6 to 12 cycles. One entry per CDR3 protein, called by TCRdb with MiXCR from the 5' RACE reads. This table holds 890,000 or so distinct CDR3 sequences, around 62% found once. The source material was blood. These receptors came from a man aged 25-40 years in good health.

This chain joins TRBV2 and TRBJ2-6, with D maybe TRBD1 (6 bases). CDR1 is SNHLY and CDR2 is FYNNEI in the germline V gene. This CDR3 region has 14 residues. Trimming took off 8 bases at V and 4 bases at J, with 12 bases between the two ends. The DNA for the CDR3 is TGTGCCAGCGAAACAGGGTTGGGGGCCAACGTCCTGACTTTC. It specifies CASETGLGANVLTF. The entire variable domain, with the rest obtained from reference TRBV2 and TRBJ2-6, is as follows: EPEVTQTPSHQVTQMGQEVILRCVPISNHLYFYWYRQILGQKVEFLVSFYNNEISEKSEIFDDQFSVERPDGSNFTLKIRSTKLEDSAMYFCASETGLGANVLTFGAGSRLTVL.

The V call is TRBV6-6, the J call TRBJ2-6, with 8 bases lining up with TRBD1. CDR3 length: 16 residues. With 2 bases clipped from V and 4 bases from J, the junction kept 4 bases outside the gene matches. Germline CDR1 and CDR2: MNHNY and SVGAGI (reference sequence). CDR3 sequence: CASSYRTGYGANVLTF. The DNA for the CDR3 is TGTGCCAGCAGTTACCGGACAGGGTACGGGGCCAACGTCCTGACTTTC.

The chain is built from TRBV7-9 and TRBJ2-1, with 10 positions matching TRBD1. Germline V gives CDR1 SEHNR, CDR2 FQNEAQ (reference sequence). The trim removed 5 bases at V and 6 bases at J, leaving 4 bases unmatched. The CDR3 covers 14 residues. CDR3 sequence (DNA): TGTGCCAGCAGCAACCGGACAGGGGGCAATGAGCAGTTCTTC. It encodes CASSNRTGGNEQFF.

V gene TRBV12-3 or TRBV12-4 combines with J gene TRBJ1-1; 8 bases match TRBD1. The CDR3 has 15 residues. V was pared by 6 bases and J by 5 bases, with 11 bases of the junction left unmatched. The CDR3 region has the DNA TGTGCCAGCAGCCCGGGGACAGGCTCCAATACTGAAGCTTTCTTT. Translating it yields CASSPGTGSNTEAFF.

The genes are TRBV25-1 and TRBJ1-2; 10 nucleotides agree with TRBD1. This CDR3 spans 18 amino acids. The ends lost 6 bases at V and 6 bases at J; junction bases unmatched: 19. The V gene's germline CDR1 is MGHDK and CDR2 SYGVNS. CDR3 DNA sequence: TGTGCCAGCAGGGGTCCAATTTCTCCGGGACAGGGGAGCGATGGCTACACCTTC. It encodes CASRGPISPGQGSDGYTF.

The CDR3 DNA reads as TGTGCCGCAGCGGGGGACCAAGAGACCCAGTACTTC. Residues: CAAAGDQETQYF. V usage is TRBV10-3 and J usage is TRBJ2-5; TRBD2 matches at 8 bases. J was trimmed by 0 bases and V by 11 bases; bases with no gene match: 2. CDR3 length: 12 residues. CDR1 ENHRY and CDR2 SYGVKD come from the germline V gene.

The chain is built from TRBV7-2 and TRBJ2-1, with D possibly being TRBD2 (6 bases). Looked up from germline, CDR1 is SGHTA and CDR2 is FQGNSA. The CDR3 is 16 amino acids. V was shortened by 5 bases and J by 0 bases, with 14 bases between the two germline ends. CDR3 region: CASSGGTQSSYNEQFF. In DNA form, the CDR3 reads TGTGCCAGCAGCGGAGGGACGCAAAGCTCCTACAATGAGCAGTTCTTC.

V is TRBV27 and J is TRBJ1-2; D not resolved. The CDR3 has 12 residues. Germline CDR1 reads MNHEY; CDR2 reads SMNVEV (reference sequence). V was shortened by 7 bases and J by 7 bases, with 13 bases between the two germline ends. The CDR3 protein is CASIGALGGYTF. The CDR3 coding sequence is TGTGCCAGCATAGGAGCATTGGGTGGCTACACCTTC.

The rearrangement uses TRBV11-1 and TRBJ2-6; TRBD1 might be the D (5 bases). Trimming took off 2 bases at V and 10 bases at J, with 6 bases between the two ends. There are 12 residues in the CDR3. Germline-derived CDR1 and CDR2 are SGHAT and FQDESV (reference sequence). The CDR3: CASSLRTNVLTF. CDR3 DNA sequence: TGTGCCAGCAGCTTAAGGACAAACGTCCTGACTTTC. Based on the CDR3 plus reference TRBV11-1 and TRBJ2-6, the full variable domain is EAEVAQSPRYKITEKSQAVAFWCDPISGHATLYWYRQILGQGPELLVQFQDESVVDDSQLPKDRFSAERLKGVDSTLKIQPAELGDSAMYLCASSLRTNVLTFGAGSRLTVL.

V usage is TRBV10-3 and J usage is TRBJ2-3; TRBD2 matches at 10 bases. The ends lost 11 bases at V and 3 bases at J; junction bases unmatched: 11. The CDR3 is 15 residues long. Germline-derived CDR1 and CDR2 are ENHRY and SYGVKD. The CDR3 DNA is TGTGCCTCGGGTGGGCTAGCGGGGGTAACAGATACGCAGTATTTT. Translation: CASGGLAGVTDTQYF.

This clonotype appeared once. In DNA, the CDR3 is TGTGCCAGCAGCTTAGCCTTTGAATACAATGAGCAGTTCTTC. Translation: CASSLAFEYNEQFF. The V gene is TRBV7-2, the J gene TRBJ2-1; D ambiguous. The CDR3 is made up of 14 amino acids. Germline CDR1 and CDR2: SGHTA and FQGNSA. The V gene lost 0 bases and the J gene lost 4 bases, with 7 bases spanning the gap.

The DNA for the CDR3 is TGTGCCAGCAGCCCGTCAGGGGGTGATGAAGCTTTCTTT. Its protein product is CASSPSGGDEAFF. V usage is TRBV7-9 and J usage is TRBJ1-1; TRBD1 aligns across 7 bases. Germline V gene data show CDR1 as SEHNR and CDR2 as FQNEAQ (reference sequence). This CDR3 region has 13 residues. After removal of 5 bases from V and 7 bases from J, the junction contained 7 bases not matched to a gene. Full variable domain (remainder filled in from reference TRBV7-9 and TRBJ1-1): DTGVSQNPRHKITKRGQNVTFRCDPISEHNRLYWYRQTLGQGPEFLTYFQNEAQLEKSRLLSDRFSAERPKGSFSTLEIQRTEQGDSAMYLCASSPSGGDEAFFGQGTRLTVV.

The CDR3 nucleotides read TGTGCCACCAGCTATCGACTAGCGGGGGGGCGAGGCACAGATACGCAGTATTTT. Protein product: CATSYRLAGGRGTDTQYF. V gene TRBV15 combines with J gene TRBJ2-3; 14 bases fit TRBD2. This CDR3 is built from 18 residues. The germline CDR1 and CDR2 sequences are LNHNV and YYDKDF (reference sequence). V trimming: 5 bases; J trimming: 1 base; junction bases outside the gene matches: 8.

The chain is built from TRBV15 and TRBJ1-1; D gene uncertain. The CDR3 length is 14 residues. The V and J ends lost 2 bases and 7 bases respectively, with 14 bases between them. Germline V gene data show CDR1 as LNHNV and CDR2 as YYDKDF (reference sequence). CDR3 nucleotides: TGTGCCACCAGCAGACCCTCGCTTGGAGGTGAAGCTTTCTTT. Translation: CATSRPSLGGEAFF.

The V and J genes are TRBV18 and TRBJ2-5, with D possibly TRBD2 on 5 matching bases. Trimming removed 3 bases from V and 2 bases from J, with 13 bases in between. This CDR3 comprises 15 residues. CDR1 KGHSH and CDR2 LQKENI come from the germline V gene. In DNA form, the CDR3 reads TGTGCCAGCTCACCTCCCGTAGCGCGGCAAGAGACCCAGTACTTC. This sequence encodes CASSPPVARQETQYF. The full variable domain, with the rest looked up from reference TRBV18 and TRBJ2-5, is NAGVMQNPRHLVRRRGQEARLRCSPMKGHSHVYWYRQLPEEGLKFMVYLQKENIIDESGMPKERFSAEFPKEGPSILRIQQVVRGDSAAYFCASSPPVARQETQYFGPGTRLLVL.